This entry lists 29 T cell receptor beta chains sequenced from one sample in a study of blood T cell repertoires in COVID-19. The data were produced by immunoSEQ multiplex PCR, yet TCRdb's version contains in-frame clones alone and is incomplete. The table records fewer than 300,000 clones, about 87% of them present only once. The sequencing sample was made of peripheral blood. The origin of the receptors is a woman aged 45-65 years with acute or convalescent COVID-19.

V is TRBV18 and J is TRBJ2-7, with D maybe TRBD2 (6 bases). V was trimmed by 5 bases and J by 2 bases, leaving 10 bases between them. This CDR3 region has 13 residues. Germline lookup yields CDR1 KGHSH and CDR2 LQKENI. Here the CDR3 reads CASSAGLTYEQYF. The DNA of the CDR3 is TGTGCCAGCTCAGCGGGGCTAACCTACGAGCAGTACTTC.

The chain uses TRBV11-1 and TRBJ2-1; D remains unclear. The V gene lost 4 bases and the J gene lost 2 bases, with 9 bases spanning the gap. The germline gives CDR1 SGHAT, CDR2 FQDESV (reference sequence). CDR3 size: 14 residues. The chain's CDR3 is CASSSMAAYNEQFF. Here the CDR3 DNA reads TGTGCCAGCAGCTCAATGGCCGCCTACAATGAGCAGTTCTTC.

The gene calls are TRBV2 and TRBJ1-3, with a possible D match to TRBD1 (5 bases). V shed 2 bases and J shed 2 bases, with 10 bases lying between them. The CDR3 is made up of 15 amino acids. The germline CDR1 and CDR2 sequences are SNHLY and FYNNEI. CDR3 DNA: TGTGCCAGCAGTGAAAGGGGAGGCACTGGAAACACCATATATTTT. Amino acid sequence: CASSERGGTGNTIYF.

The chain joins TRBV10-3 to TRBJ2-5; maybe TRBD2 (6 bases). CDR3 length: 13 amino acids. Per germline, CDR1 ENHRY and CDR2 SYGVKD. Trimming shortened V by 8 bases and J by 4 bases, and 14 bases separated the two germline ends. CDR3 in amino acids: CAISPLGGETQYF. The CDR3 DNA reads as TGTGCCATCTCTCCCCTGGGGGGAGAGACCCAGTACTTC.

This chain joins TRBV30 and TRBJ1-6, with D perhaps matching TRBD1 (6 bases). The CDR3 runs to 12 residues. Germline CDR1 GTSNPN, CDR2 SVGIG (reference sequence). Trimming shortened V by 5 bases and J by 7 bases, and 9 bases separated the two germline ends. CDR3 bases: TGTGCCTGGGACAGGTCGAATTCACCCCTCCACTTT. This translates into CAWDRSNSPLHF.

This clone was detected a few times. The rearrangement joins TRBV5-4 to TRBJ1-3, with D perhaps TRBD1 (5 bases). The CDR3 is made up of 16 amino acids. The ends were cut back, 3 bases at V and 4 bases at J, with 17 bases in the middle. Germline values: CDR1 SGHNT, CDR2 YYREEE (reference sequence). Written as DNA, the CDR3 is TGTGCCAGCAGCTCGCCGACGGGAGGGGTAGGAAACACCATATATTTT. Protein sequence: CASSSPTGGVGNTIYF.

Details on this clone: This same CDR3 is encoded by further DNA sequences in the sample. This chain uses TRBV3-1 (or the pseudogene TRBV3-2) with TRBJ2-7; maybe TRBD2 (5 bases). Looked up from germline, CDR1 is LGHDT and CDR2 is YNNKEL (reference sequence). CDR3 size: 12 residues. Trimming stripped 3 bases from V and 3 bases from J, with 6 bases between. DNA of the CDR3: TGTGCCAGCAGCCAGGCGGGCTACGAGCAGTACTTC. Protein sequence: CASSQAGYEQYF.

V and J are TRBV11-3 and TRBJ2-2, with TRBD1 as a possible D gene (6 bases). The V gene's germline CDR1 is SGHNT and CDR2 YENEEA. The CDR3 has 16 amino acids. Trimming removed 0 bases from V and 1 base from J, with 9 bases in between. As DNA, the CDR3 is TGTGCCAGCAGCTTAGAGGGCAGGGGGAACACCGGGGAGCTGTTTTTT. As protein: CASSLEGRGNTGELFF.

V gene TRBV30 combines with J gene TRBJ2-1, with 10 bases lining up with TRBD1. The ends lost 2 bases at V and 7 bases at J; junction bases unmatched: 8. The V gene's germline CDR1 is GTSNPN and CDR2 SVGIG (reference sequence). This CDR3 has 15 residues. In nucleotides, the CDR3 is TGTGCCTGGAGTCCTCCGGACAGGGGGTTTAATGAGCAGTTCTTC. It codes for CAWSPPDRGFNEQFF.

The sample holds a few counts of this clone. The chain is built from TRBV29-1 and TRBJ2-5; a possible D gene is TRBD2 (6 bases). The CDR3 extends over 14 amino acids. Germline values: CDR1 SQVTM, CDR2 ANQGSEA. V was clipped by 8 bases and J by 0 bases, with 16 bases between them. The CDR3 loop is CSFLPAGYQETQYF. The CDR3 bases are TGCAGCTTCCTACCAGCGGGCTACCAAGAGACCCAGTACTTC.

This rearrangement joins TRBV4-2 to TRBJ1-1; TRBD1 is a possible D gene (5 bases). This CDR3 spans 15 amino acids. V shed 2 bases and J shed 3 bases, with 13 bases lying between them. Germline CDR1 is LGHNA and CDR2 is YNFKEQ. The CDR3 sequence: CASSQSPGGDTEAFF. Here the CDR3 DNA reads TGTGCCAGCAGCCAATCCCCCGGGGGGGACACTGAAGCTTTCTTT.

This chain links TRBV9 with TRBJ2-3, with TRBD2 matching 10 bases. Trimming cost V 0 bases and J 7 bases; bases outside gene matches: 8. Germline V gives CDR1 SGDLS, CDR2 YYNGEE. The CDR3 covers 16 residues. The CDR3 sequence: CASSVGTSGAFYTQYF. CDR3 coding DNA: TGTGCCAGCAGCGTAGGAACTAGCGGGGCCTTTTATACGCAGTATTTT.

The chain couples TRBV6-5 to TRBJ1-2; 9 positions match TRBD1. Unmatched junction bases numbered 7, after V lost 8 bases and J lost 0 bases. The germline V gene has CDR1 MNHEY and CDR2 SVGAGI. CDR3 length equals 15 residues. The CDR3 DNA sequence: TGTGCCAGCCGGACAGGGGTAAATGCTAACTATGGCTACACCTTC. Its protein is CASRTGVNANYGYTF.

V usage is TRBV18 and J usage is TRBJ1-5, with TRBD1 as a possible D gene (5 bases). Germline V gene sequence: CDR1 KGHSH, CDR2 LQKENI. V was cut by 1 base and J by 1 base, with 11 bases left in between. This CDR3 region has 16 residues. The CDR3 DNA follows: TGTGCCAGCTCACCACGTTCAGGGATAAGCAATCAGCCCCAGCATTTT. Its protein is CASSPRSGISNQPQHF.

The chain recombines TRBV30 with TRBJ2-7; 9 bases map to TRBD1. CDR1 and CDR2 (germline): GTSNPN, SVGIG (reference sequence). Trimming took 5 bases from V and 3 from J; bases not matched to a gene: 8. This CDR3 spans 14 amino acids. The CDR3 coding sequence is TGTGCCTGGGAAATTCGGACAGGGGACTACGAGCAGTACTTC. It is translated as CAWEIRTGDYEQYF.

The chain is built from TRBV15 and TRBJ1-5; D not resolved. Trimming took 1 base from V and 1 from J, leaving 11 bases between them. CDR1 and CDR2 (germline): LNHNV, YYDKDF (reference sequence). This CDR3 has 16 residues. The chain's CDR3 is CATSRGLGGSNQPQHF. The CDR3 DNA reads as TGTGCCACCAGCAGAGGGTTAGGCGGGAGCAATCAGCCCCAGCATTTT.

The genes are TRBV6-5 and TRBJ2-7; TRBD2 matches 9 bases. The CDR3 is 13 residues long. Germline-derived CDR1 and CDR2 are MNHEY and SVGAGI. The trim removed 5 bases at V and 4 bases at J, leaving 3 bases unmatched. The CDR3 here is CASSTGLAYEQYF. CDR3 DNA: TGTGCCAGCAGTACGGGACTAGCTTACGAGCAGTACTTC.

The chain carries TRBV27 and TRBJ2-3; D is unclear. The ends were cut back, 1 base at V and 0 bases at J, with 14 bases in the middle. The CDR3 totals 17 residues. The germline V gene encodes CDR1 MNHEY and CDR2 SMNVEV (reference sequence). DNA for the CDR3: TGTGCCAGCAGTTTATTCGTGGCAGGTCCTAGCACAGATACGCAGTATTTT. Its translation is CASSLFVAGPSTDTQYF.

This chain connects TRBV19 to TRBJ2-1, with D possibly matching TRBD2 (5 bases). The CDR3 has 13 residues. V shed 8 bases and J shed 9 bases, with 17 bases lying between them. Germline-derived CDR1 and CDR2 are LNHDA and SQIVND (reference sequence). In DNA form, the CDR3 reads TGTGCCAGTGGCGGTCCGGGGAGTGTTGAGCAGTTCTTC. Amino acid sequence: CASGGPGSVEQFF.

The CDR3 loop is CASSYSVAGGYGYEQYF. Written as DNA, the CDR3 is TGTGCCAGCAGTTACTCCGTAGCGGGCGGTTATGGCTACGAGCAGTACTTC. The genes are TRBV28 and TRBJ2-7, with 7 bases that match TRBD2. J was trimmed by 3 bases and V by 4 bases; bases with no gene match: 15. The CDR3 spans 17 residues. The V gene's germline CDR1 is MDHEN and CDR2 SYDVKM.

This clone came up once. V usage is TRBV3-1 (or the pseudogene TRBV3-2) and J usage is TRBJ2-1, with TRBD2 matching over 9 bases. The CDR3 is made up of 16 amino acids. The junction had 10 bases not matched to a gene; V was cut back by 1 base and J by 9 bases. Germline V gene sequence: CDR1 LGHDT, CDR2 YNNKEL (reference sequence). CDR3 DNA sequence: TGTGCCAGCAGCCAAGGCCCTAGCGGGAAGTCGGGTGAGCAGTTCTTC. This gives the protein CASSQGPSGKSGEQFF.

This chain joins TRBV28 and TRBJ1-5; 11 nucleotides align to TRBD1. The CDR3 totals 15 residues. The germline gives CDR1 MDHEN, CDR2 SYDVKM. V shed 8 bases, J shed 1 base, and the junction held 4 bases outside the gene matches. CDR3 amino acids: CASGQGAGSNQPQHF. The DNA of the CDR3 is TGTGCCAGCGGACAGGGGGCGGGAAGCAATCAGCCCCAGCATTTT.

The rearrangement uses TRBV5-1 and TRBJ2-2; 7 bases map to TRBD1. With 4 bases clipped from V and 7 bases from J, the junction kept 4 bases outside the gene matches. The length of the CDR3 is 13 residues. The germline CDR1 and CDR2 sequences are SGHRS and YFSETQ. The CDR3 loop reads CASSTTGDGELFF. The CDR3 nucleotides read TGCGCCAGCAGCACTACAGGGGACGGGGAGCTGTTTTTT.

This clone was recorded only once. V usage is TRBV12-3 or TRBV12-4 and J usage is TRBJ2-5, with 7 bases fitting TRBD1. With V trimmed by 7 bases and J by 5 bases, 7 bases remained unmatched. This CDR3 comprises 13 residues. The CDR3 loop is CASTRQGPETQYF. In DNA, the CDR3 is TGTGCCAGCACCAGACAGGGCCCCGAGACCCAGTACTTC.

The chain links TRBV6-1 to TRBJ2-7, with TRBD1 as a possible D gene (5 bases). Germline CDR1 reads MNHNS; CDR2 reads SASEGT. The germline V and J ends were trimmed by 2 bases and 4 bases, with 6 bases remaining between them. The CDR3 loop spans 12 amino acids. The CDR3 is CASSESGYEQYF. The CDR3 region has the DNA TGTGCCAGCAGTGAATCAGGGTACGAGCAGTACTTC.

J is TRBJ2-4 and V is TRBV9; TRBD2 is a possible D gene (5 bases). Germline-derived CDR1 and CDR2 are SGDLS and YYNGEE. The V end was cut by 0 bases, the J end by 0 bases, with 16 bases between. This CDR3 is built from 18 residues. CDR3 coding DNA: TGTGCCAGCAGCGTAGAAGGTGGGAGTTTACTAGCCAAAAACATTCAGTACTTC. Translation gives CASSVEGGSLLAKNIQYF.

This chain uses TRBV7-9 with TRBJ1-1; 9 positions agree with TRBD1. The CDR3 is 15 residues long. V gave up 2 bases and J gave up 1 base; unmatched junction bases: 2. CDR1 SEHNR and CDR2 FQNEAQ come from the germline V gene (reference sequence). This CDR3 reads CASSLTGGWNTEAFF. The DNA of the CDR3 is TGTGCCAGCAGCTTAACAGGGGGCTGGAACACTGAAGCTTTCTTT.

In its sample, this clone was seen once. The genes are TRBV6-1 and TRBJ2-7; TRBD1 might be the D (5 bases). The CDR3 length is 13 residues. In germline, CDR1 is MNHNS, CDR2 SASEGT. Trimming cost V 6 bases and J 2 bases, with 11 bases left between them. In DNA, the CDR3 is TGTGCCAGCAGCGCAGACAGTACCTACGAGCAGTACTTC. This translates into CASSADSTYEQYF.

The chain employs TRBV4-1 and TRBJ2-7, with D perhaps matching TRBD2 (6 bases). Per germline, CDR1 MGHRA and CDR2 YSYEKL. Trimming removed 1 base at V and 6 bases at J, with 19 bases between. CDR3 size: 16 residues. CDR3 nucleotides: TGCGCCAGCAGCCAAGGGGGGACTCTGCTCAGGGCCGAGCAGTACTTC. Its protein is CASSQGGTLLRAEQYF.